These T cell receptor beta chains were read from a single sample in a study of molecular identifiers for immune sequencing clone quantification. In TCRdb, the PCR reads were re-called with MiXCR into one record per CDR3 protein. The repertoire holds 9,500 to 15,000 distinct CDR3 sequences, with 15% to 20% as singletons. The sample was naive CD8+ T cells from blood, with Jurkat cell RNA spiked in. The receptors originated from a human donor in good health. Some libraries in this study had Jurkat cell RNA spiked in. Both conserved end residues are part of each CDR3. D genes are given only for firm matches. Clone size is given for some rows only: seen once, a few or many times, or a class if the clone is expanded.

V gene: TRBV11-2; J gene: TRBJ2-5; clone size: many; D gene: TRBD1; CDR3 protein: CASSLHGQGSETQYF; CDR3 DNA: TGTGCCAGCAGCCTCCATGGACAGGGGTCGGAGACCCAGTACTTC
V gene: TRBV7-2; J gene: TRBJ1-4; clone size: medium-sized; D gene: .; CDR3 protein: CASSLGTRPTNEKLFF; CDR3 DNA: TGTGCCAGCAGCTTAGGGACCCGTCCAACTAATGAAAAACTGTTTTTT
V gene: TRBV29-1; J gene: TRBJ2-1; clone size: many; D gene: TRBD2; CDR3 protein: CSVEDTPSGGSYNEQFF; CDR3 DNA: TGCAGCGTTGAAGATACCCCATCGGGCGGGAGCTACAATGAGCAGTTCTTC
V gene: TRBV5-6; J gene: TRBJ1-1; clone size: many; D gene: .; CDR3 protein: CASSFGSYVNTEAFF; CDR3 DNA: TGTGCCAGCAGCTTCGGATCGTACGTAAACACTGAAGCTTTCTTT
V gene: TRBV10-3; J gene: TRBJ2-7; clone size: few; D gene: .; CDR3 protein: CAISEVGASYEQYF; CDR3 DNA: TGTGCCATCAGTGAGGTGGGGGCTTCCTACGAGCAGTACTTC
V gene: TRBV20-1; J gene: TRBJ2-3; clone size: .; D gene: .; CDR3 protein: CSAKFDTDTQYF; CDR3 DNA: TGTAGTGCTAAGTTCGACACAGATACGCAGTATTTT
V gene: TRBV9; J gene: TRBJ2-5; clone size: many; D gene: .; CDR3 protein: CASSPDSWETQYF; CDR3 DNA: TGTGCCAGCAGCCCTGACAGTTGGGAGACCCAGTACTTC
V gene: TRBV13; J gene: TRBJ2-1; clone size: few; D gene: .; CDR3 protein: CASSSGEAGSYNEQFF; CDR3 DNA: TGTGCCAGCAGCTCAGGGGAGGCCGGCTCCTACAATGAGCAGTTCTTC
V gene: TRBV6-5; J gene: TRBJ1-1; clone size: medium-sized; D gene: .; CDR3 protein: CASRWAGEAFF; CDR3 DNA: TGTGCCAGCAGGTGGGCCGGTGAAGCTTTCTTT
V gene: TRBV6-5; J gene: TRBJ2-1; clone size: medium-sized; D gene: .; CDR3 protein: CASSYSNLEVEFF; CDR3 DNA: TGTGCCAGCAGTTACTCGAATCTAGAGGTGGAGTTCTTC
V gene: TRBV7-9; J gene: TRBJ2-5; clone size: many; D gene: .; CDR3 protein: CASSNGNDSLETQYF; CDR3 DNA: TGTGCCAGCAGTAATGGAAACGACAGTCTGGAGACCCAGTACTTC
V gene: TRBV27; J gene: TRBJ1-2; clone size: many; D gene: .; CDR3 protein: CASSPLPPGRAYGYTF; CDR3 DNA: TGTGCCAGCAGTCCCCTACCGCCGGGACGGGCTTATGGCTACACCTTC
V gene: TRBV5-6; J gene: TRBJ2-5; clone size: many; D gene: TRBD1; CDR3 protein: CASSVAGGGWETQYF; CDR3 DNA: TGTGCCAGCAGCGTAGCAGGGGGCGGCTGGGAGACCCAGTACTTC
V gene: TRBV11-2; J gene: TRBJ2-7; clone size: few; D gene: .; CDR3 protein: CASSSGGVEQYF; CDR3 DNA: TGTGCCAGCAGCTCAGGCGGCGTTGAGCAGTACTTC
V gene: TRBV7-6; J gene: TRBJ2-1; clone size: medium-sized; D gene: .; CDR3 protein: CASTDGPGSGRNEQFF; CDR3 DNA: TGTGCCAGCACCGATGGGCCAGGGTCAGGGCGGAATGAGCAGTTCTTC
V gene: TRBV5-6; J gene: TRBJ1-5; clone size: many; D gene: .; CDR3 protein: CASSLAQGGQPQHF; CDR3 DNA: TGTGCCAGCAGCTTGGCGCAGGGCGGTCAGCCCCAGCATTTT
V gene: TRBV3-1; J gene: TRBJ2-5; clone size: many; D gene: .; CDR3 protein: CASSHHAERETQYF; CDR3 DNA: TGTGCCAGCAGCCATCACGCGGAAAGAGAGACCCAGTACTTC
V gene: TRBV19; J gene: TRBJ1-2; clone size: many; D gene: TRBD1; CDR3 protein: CASSLMDRGNPFNYGYTF; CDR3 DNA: TGTGCCAGTAGTTTGATGGACAGGGGGAATCCCTTTAACTATGGCTACACCTTC
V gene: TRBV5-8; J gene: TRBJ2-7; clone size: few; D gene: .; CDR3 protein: CASSPSFPSIHEQYF; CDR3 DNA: TGTGCCAGCAGCCCGTCCTTCCCAAGCATCCACGAGCAGTACTTC
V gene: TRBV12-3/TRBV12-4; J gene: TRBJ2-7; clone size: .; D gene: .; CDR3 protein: CASSSLVYEQYF; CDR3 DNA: TGTGCCAGCAGTTCACTCGTCTACGAGCAGTACTTC
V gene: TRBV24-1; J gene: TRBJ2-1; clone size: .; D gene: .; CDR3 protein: CATSEGTGEGNEQFF; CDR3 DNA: TGTGCCACCAGTGAGGGAACAGGGGAGGGCAATGAGCAGTTCTTC
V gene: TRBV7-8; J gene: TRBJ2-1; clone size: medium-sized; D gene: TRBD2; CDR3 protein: CASSLALAGGPSYNEQFF; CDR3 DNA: TGTGCCAGCAGCTTAGCTCTAGCGGGAGGGCCCTCCTACAATGAGCAGTTCTTC
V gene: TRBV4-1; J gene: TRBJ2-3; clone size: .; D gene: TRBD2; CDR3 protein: CASSQESGSAVTDTRYF; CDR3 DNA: TGCGCCAGCAGCCAAGAAAGCGGGAGCGCCGTGACAGATACGCGGTATTTT
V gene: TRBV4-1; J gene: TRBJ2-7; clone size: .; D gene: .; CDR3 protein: CASSQEALIYEQYF; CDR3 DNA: TGCGCCAGCAGCCAAGAGGCCCTAATCTACGAGCAGTACTTC
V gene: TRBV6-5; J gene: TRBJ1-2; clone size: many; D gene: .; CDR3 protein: CASTKEASTYGYTF; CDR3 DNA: TGTGCCAGCACCAAAGAGGCGTCTACCTATGGCTACACCTTC
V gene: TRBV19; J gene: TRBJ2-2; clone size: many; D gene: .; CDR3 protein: CASSIDSLDWENTGELFF; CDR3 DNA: TGTGCCAGTAGTATAGATTCGTTGGACTGGGAGAACACCGGGGAGCTGTTTTTT
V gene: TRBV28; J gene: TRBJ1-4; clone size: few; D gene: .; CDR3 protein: CASSLSQLNEKLFF; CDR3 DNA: TGTGCCAGCAGTTTAAGTCAGCTTAATGAAAAACTGTTTTTT
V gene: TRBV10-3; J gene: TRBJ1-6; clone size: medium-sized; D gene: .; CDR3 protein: CAISESFSGEADNSPLHF; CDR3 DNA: TGTGCCATCAGTGAGTCCTTTTCAGGGGAAGCTGATAATTCACCCCTCCACTTT
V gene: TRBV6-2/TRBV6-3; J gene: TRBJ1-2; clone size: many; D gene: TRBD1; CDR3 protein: CASSYSTSTGDYGYTF; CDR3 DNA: TGTGCCAGCAGTTACTCGACTTCGACAGGGGACTATGGCTACACCTTC
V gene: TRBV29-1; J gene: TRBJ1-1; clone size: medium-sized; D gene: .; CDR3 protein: CSVLLNTEAFF; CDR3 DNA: TGCAGCGTTCTTCTGAACACTGAAGCTTTCTTT
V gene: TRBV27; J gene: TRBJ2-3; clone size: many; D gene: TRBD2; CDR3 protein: CASSLGLAGITDTQYF; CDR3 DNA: TGTGCCAGCAGTTTAGGACTAGCGGGCATCACAGATACGCAGTATTTT
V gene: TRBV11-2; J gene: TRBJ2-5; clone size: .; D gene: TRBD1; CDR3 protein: CASSYRGETQYF; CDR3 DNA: TGTGCCAGCAGCTACAGGGGTGAGACCCAGTACTTC
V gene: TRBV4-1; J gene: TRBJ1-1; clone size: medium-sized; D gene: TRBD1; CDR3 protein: CASSQEGGARGAFF; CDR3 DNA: TGCGCCAGCAGCCAAGAAGGGGGCGCCCGGGGAGCTTTCTTT
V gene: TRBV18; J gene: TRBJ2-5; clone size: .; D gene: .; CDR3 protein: CASSPVLRLEIQETQYF; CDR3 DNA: TGTGCCAGCTCACCGGTCCTGCGGCTAGAGATACAAGAGACCCAGTACTTC
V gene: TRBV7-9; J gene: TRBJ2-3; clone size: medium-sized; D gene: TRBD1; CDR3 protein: CASSPGTAPRTDTQYF; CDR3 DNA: TGTGCCAGCAGCCCGGGGACAGCTCCTCGCACAGATACGCAGTATTTT
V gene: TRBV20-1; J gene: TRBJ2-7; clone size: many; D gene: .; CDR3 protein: CSARDSFGRRTPYEQYF; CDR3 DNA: TGCAGTGCTAGAGATTCTTTCGGCCGACGAACCCCCTACGAGCAGTACTTC
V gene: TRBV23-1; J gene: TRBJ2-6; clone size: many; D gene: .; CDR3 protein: CASSQSRGRPSGANVLTF; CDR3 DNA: TGCGCCAGCAGTCAATCGCGGGGTCGCCCCTCTGGGGCCAACGTCCTGACTTTC
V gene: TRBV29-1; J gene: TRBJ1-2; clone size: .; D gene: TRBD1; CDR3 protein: CSVTGGESYGYTF; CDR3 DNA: TGCAGCGTGACAGGGGGCGAAAGCTATGGCTACACCTTC
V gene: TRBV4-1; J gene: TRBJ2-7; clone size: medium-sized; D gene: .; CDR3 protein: CASSQGSNAYEQYF; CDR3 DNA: TGCGCCAGCAGCCAAGGAAGTAATGCCTACGAGCAGTACTTC
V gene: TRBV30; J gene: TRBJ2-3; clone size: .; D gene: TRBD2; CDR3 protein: CAWSGGGGTSTDTQYF; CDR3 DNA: TGTGCCTGGAGTGGGGGGGGGGGGACTAGCACAGATACGCAGTATTTT
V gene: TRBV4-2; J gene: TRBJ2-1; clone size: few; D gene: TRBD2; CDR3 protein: CASSQELAGGFVEQFF; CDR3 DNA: TGTGCCAGCAGCCAAGAACTAGCGGGAGGGTTCGTTGAGCAGTTCTTC
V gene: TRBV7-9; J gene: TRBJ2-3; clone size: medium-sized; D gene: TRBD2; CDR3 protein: CASSFWREGSDTQYF; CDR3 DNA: TGTGCCAGCAGTTTCTGGCGGGAGGGTTCAGATACGCAGTATTTT